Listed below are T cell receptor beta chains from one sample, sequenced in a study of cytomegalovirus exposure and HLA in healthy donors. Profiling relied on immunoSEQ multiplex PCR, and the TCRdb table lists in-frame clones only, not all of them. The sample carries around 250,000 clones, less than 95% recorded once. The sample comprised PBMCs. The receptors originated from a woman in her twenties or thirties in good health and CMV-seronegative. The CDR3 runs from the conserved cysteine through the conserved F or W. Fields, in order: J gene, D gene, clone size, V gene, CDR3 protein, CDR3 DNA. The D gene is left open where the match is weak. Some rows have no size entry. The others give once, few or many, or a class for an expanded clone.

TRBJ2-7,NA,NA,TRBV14,CASSPNLGPLF,TGTGCCAGCAGCCCCAACCTCGGGCCCCTCTTC
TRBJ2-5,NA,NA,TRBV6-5,CASSYRARRSSETQYF,TGTGCCAGCAGTTACAGGGCTCGCAGATCCAGCGAGACCCAGTACTTC
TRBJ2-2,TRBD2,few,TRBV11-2,CASSLDVREGRTGELFF,TGTGCCAGCAGCTTAGATGTACGGGAGGGCCGGACCGGGGAGCTGTTTTTT
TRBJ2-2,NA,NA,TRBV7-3,CASSVQSTGELFF,TGTGCCAGCAGCGTCCAGAGCACCGGGGAGCTGTTTTTT
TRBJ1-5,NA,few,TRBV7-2,CASSHSVSNQPQHF,TGTGCCAGCAGCCACAGCGTTAGCAATCAGCCCCAGCATTTT
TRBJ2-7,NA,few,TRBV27,CASSFGESSYEQYF,TGTGCCAGCAGTTTCGGGGAGAGCTCCTACGAGCAGTACTTC
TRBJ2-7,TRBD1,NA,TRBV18,CASSVGTGAPYEQYF,TGTGCCAGCTCAGTCGGGACAGGGGCCCCCTACGAGCAGTACTTC
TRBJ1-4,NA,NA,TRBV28,CASSLAREGATNEKLFF,TGTGCCAGCTCTTTAGCTAGGGAAGGCGCAACTAATGAAAAACTGTTTTTT
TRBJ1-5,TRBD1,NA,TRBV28,CASSYRGSNQPQHF,TGTGCCAGCAGTTACAGGGGGAGCAATCAGCCCCAGCATTTT
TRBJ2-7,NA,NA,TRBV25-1,CASSARSEKDSLYEQYF,TGTGCCAGCAGTGCCCGGTCGGAAAAAGACTCCCTCTACGAGCAGTACTTC
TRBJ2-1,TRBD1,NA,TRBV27,CASSLYGTGGAYNEQFF,TGTGCCAGCAGTTTATACGGGACAGGGGGCGCTTACAATGAGCAGTTCTTC
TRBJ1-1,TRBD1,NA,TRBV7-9,CASSWGQGARAFF,TGTGCCAGCAGCTGGGGACAGGGGGCACGAGCTTTCTTT
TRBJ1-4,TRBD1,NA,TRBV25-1,CASSNRGNNEKLFF,TGTGCCAGCTCTAACAGGGGGAATAATGAAAAACTGTTTTTT
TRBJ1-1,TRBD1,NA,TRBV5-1,CASSPIGTGGLQAEAFF,TGCGCCAGCAGCCCCATCGGGACAGGGGGGCTCCAGGCCGAAGCTTTCTTT
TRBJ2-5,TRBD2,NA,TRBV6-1,CASSEVDGGGPRETQYF,TGTGCCAGCAGTGAAGTTGATGGGGGAGGGCCTCGGGAGACCCAGTACTTC
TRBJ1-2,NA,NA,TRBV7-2,CASSTHPGHRYGYTF,TGTGCCAGCAGCACTCATCCGGGACACCGCTATGGCTACACCTTC
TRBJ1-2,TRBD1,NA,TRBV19,CAFTPSGGGCGYTF,TGTGCCTTTACCCCCTCAGGGGGTGGGTGTGGCTACACCTTC
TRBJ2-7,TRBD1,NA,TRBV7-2,CASSPRRTGKAYEQYF,TGTGCCAGCAGCCCCCGCCGGACAGGTAAAGCCTACGAGCAGTACTTC
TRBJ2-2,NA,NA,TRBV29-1,CSVYWTVGELFF,TGCAGCGTGTACTGGACGGTAGGGGAGCTGTTTTTT
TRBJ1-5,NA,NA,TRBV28,CASSLSTPGEFQPQHF,TGTGCCAGCAGTTTAAGTACGCCCGGGGAATTTCAGCCCCAGCATTTT
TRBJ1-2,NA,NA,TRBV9,CASSVVGDYGYTF,TGTGCCAGCAGCGTAGTGGGAGACTATGGCTACACCTTC
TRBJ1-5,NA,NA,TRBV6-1,CASSVQEVSNQPQHF,TGTGCCAGCAGTGTACAGGAGGTAAGCAATCAGCCCCAGCATTTT
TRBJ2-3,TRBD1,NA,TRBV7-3,CASSSRTGVTDTQYF,TGTGCCAGCAGCTCCAGGACAGGGGTAACAGATACGCAGTATTTT
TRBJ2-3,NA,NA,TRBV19,CATQGGLHTDTQYF,TGTGCCACCCAAGGGGGTCTTCACACAGATACGCAGTATTTT
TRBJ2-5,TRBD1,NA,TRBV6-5,CASRRQGAGETQYF,TGTGCCAGCAGGAGGCAGGGGGCTGGGGAGACCCAGTACTTC
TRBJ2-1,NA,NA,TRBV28,CASSYTGGVHNEQFF,TGTGCCAGCAGTTATACGGGTGGAGTTCACAATGAGCAGTTCTTC
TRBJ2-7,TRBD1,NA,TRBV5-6,CASSLGTGVGYEQYF,TGTGCCAGCAGCTTGGGGACAGGGGTTGGCTACGAGCAGTACTTC
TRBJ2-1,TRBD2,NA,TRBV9,CASSVAGASYNEQFF,TGTGCCAGCAGCGTTGCGGGAGCGTCCTACAATGAGCAGTTCTTC
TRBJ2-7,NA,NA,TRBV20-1,CSASDYYEQYF,TGCAGTGCTAGTGACTACTACGAGCAGTACTTC
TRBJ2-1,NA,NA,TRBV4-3,CASRGDDSTYNEQFF,TGCGCCAGCAGAGGGGACGACTCTACGTACAATGAGCAGTTCTTC
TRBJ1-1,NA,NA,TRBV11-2,CASSIDTEAFF,TGTGCCAGCAGCATAGACACTGAAGCTTTCTTT
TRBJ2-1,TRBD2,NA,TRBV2,CAIPLAGPYNEQFF,TGTGCCATACCACTAGCGGGGCCCTACAATGAGCAGTTCTTC
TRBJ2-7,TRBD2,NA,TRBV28,CASRLAEPYEQYF,TGTGCCAGCAGGCTAGCGGAGCCCTACGAGCAGTACTTC
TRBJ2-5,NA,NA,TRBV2,CASSVVRGLETQYF,TGTGCCAGCAGTGTGGTTCGGGGTTTGGAGACCCAGTACTTC
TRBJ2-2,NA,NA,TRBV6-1,CASSEPGTHANTGELFF,TGTGCCAGCAGTGAACCCGGGACCCACGCCAACACCGGGGAGCTGTTTTTT
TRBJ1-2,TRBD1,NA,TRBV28,CASSHGTGNYGYTF,TGTGCCAGCAGCCACGGGACAGGCAACTATGGCTACACCTTC
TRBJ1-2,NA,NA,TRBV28,CASGDSYNYGYTF,TGTGCCAGCGGAGACAGCTATAACTATGGCTACACCTTC
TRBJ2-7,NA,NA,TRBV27,CASSPPSYEQYF,TGTGCCAGCAGTCCTCCTTCCTACGAGCAGTACTTC
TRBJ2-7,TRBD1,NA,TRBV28,CASSQGVHEQYF,TGTGCCAGCAGTCAGGGGGTCCACGAGCAGTACTTC
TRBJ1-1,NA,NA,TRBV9,CASTRAPNTEAFF,TGTGCCAGCACCCGGGCACCGAACACTGAAGCTTTCTTT
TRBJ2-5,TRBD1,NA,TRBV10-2,CASRDRQGVSQYF,TGCGCCAGCAGGGACCGACAGGGGGTTAGCCAGTACTTC
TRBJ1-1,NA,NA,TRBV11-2,CASSYRQGGEAFF,TGTGCCAGCTCGTACAGGCAGGGCGGTGAAGCTTTCTTT
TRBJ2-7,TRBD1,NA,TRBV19,CASSLTTGAYEQYF,TGTGCCAGTAGTTTAACGACAGGGGCCTACGAGCAGTACTTC
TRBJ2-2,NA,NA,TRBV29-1,CSVVLGGGTGELFF,TGCAGCGTTGTGTTGGGGGGAGGTACCGGGGAGCTGTTTTTT
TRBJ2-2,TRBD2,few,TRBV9,CASSAATSGSGGELFF,TGTGCCAGCAGCGCGGCGACTAGCGGGAGTGGCGGGGAGCTGTTTTTT
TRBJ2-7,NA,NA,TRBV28,CASSFGLSTYEQYF,TGTGCCAGCAGTTTTGGTCTTTCAACCTACGAGCAGTACTTC
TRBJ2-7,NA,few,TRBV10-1,CASSLQKKEQYF,TGCGCCAGCAGTTTACAAAAAAAGGAGCAGTACTTC
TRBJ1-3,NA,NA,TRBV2,CASSEWTPSSGNTIYF,TGTGCCAGCAGTGAATGGACACCCTCATCTGGAAACACCATATATTTT
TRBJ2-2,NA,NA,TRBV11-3,CASSRAGQNTGELFF,TGTGCCAGCAGCCGCGCAGGCCAAAACACCGGGGAGCTGTTTTTT
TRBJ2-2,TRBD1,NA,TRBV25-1,CASSDGTGGGSGELFF,TGTGCCAGCAGTGATGGGACAGGGGGAGGCTCCGGGGAGCTGTTTTTT
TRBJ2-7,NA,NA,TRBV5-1,CASSLSSQGHSYEQYF,TGCGCCAGCAGCTTGAGTTCGCAGGGCCACTCCTACGAGCAGTACTTC
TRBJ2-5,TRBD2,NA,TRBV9,CASSVEAGGPETQYF,TGTGCCAGCAGCGTAGAGGCGGGAGGGCCGGAGACCCAGTACTTC
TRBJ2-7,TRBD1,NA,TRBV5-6,CASNYRGVGAYEQYF,TGTGCCAGCAACTACAGGGGGGTTGGCGCCTACGAGCAGTACTTC
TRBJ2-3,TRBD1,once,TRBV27,CASSLMGTGLDTQYF,TGTGCCAGCAGTTTAATGGGGACAGGCCTAGATACGCAGTATTTT
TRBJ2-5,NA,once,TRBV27,CASSLSGVWETQYF,TGTGCCAGCAGTTTATCGGGGGTATGGGAGACCCAGTACTTC